The following is a T cell receptor beta chain sequence with its context. As yet, its antigen is unknown. TCRdb redid the calling of the RT-PCR reads with MiXCR, one entry per CDR3 protein. The repertoire holds a few hundred thousand distinct CDR3 sequences, with roughly 7.6% as singletons. This sample is drawn from a study of response to subunit inactivated influenza vaccine. Whole-study findings and limits: Seasonal influenza vaccination, on each occasion, was suggested by the authors to recruit few new T cells.

The CDR3 has 13 residues. J was trimmed by 6 bases and V by 10 bases; bases with no gene match: 12. Looked up from germline, CDR1 is MGHRA and CDR2 is YSYEKL. J is TRBJ2-7 and V is TRBV4-1, with 7 nucleotides matching TRBD1. The sequencing here drew on PBMCs from blood, taken about 24 months after vaccination. The TCR sequence derives from a man aged 45-69 years who received an inactivated influenza vaccine. The CDR3 DNA reads TGCGCCATCACCGGGACAGCGCCTTTCGAGCAGTACTTC. It codes for CAITGTAPFEQYF.